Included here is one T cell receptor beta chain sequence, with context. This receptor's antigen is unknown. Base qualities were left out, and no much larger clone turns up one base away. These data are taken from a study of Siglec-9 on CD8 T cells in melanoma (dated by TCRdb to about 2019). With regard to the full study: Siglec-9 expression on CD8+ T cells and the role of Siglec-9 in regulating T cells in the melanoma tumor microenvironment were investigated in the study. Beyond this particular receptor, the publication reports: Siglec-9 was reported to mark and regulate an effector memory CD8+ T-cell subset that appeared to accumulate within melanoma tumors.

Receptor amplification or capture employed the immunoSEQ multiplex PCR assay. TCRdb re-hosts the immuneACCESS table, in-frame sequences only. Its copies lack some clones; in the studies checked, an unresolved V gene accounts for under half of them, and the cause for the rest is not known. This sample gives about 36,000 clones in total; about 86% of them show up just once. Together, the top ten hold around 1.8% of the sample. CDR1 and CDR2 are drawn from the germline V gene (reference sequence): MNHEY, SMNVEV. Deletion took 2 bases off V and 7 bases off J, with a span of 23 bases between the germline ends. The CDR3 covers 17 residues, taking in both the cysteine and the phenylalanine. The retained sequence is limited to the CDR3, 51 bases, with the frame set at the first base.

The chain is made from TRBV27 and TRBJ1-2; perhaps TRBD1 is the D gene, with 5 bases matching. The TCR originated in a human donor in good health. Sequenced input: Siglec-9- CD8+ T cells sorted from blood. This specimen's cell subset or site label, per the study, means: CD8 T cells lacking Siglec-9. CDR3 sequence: CASSLTWAGGALGGYTF. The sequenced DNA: TGTGCCAGCAGTTTAACGTGGGCCGGAGGGGCGCTCGGTGGCTACACCTTC.